One and the same sample provided the 24 T cell receptor beta chains below, sequenced in a study of cytomegalovirus exposure and HLA in healthy donors. The primer mix had 60 Vbeta and 13 Jbeta primers. Sequencing was performed with immunoSEQ multiplex PCR; in TCRdb, only in-frame clones are kept and a portion is missing. The table has roughly 100,000 clones, over 70% seen once. The sequenced sample was PBMCs. Every receptor here comes from a male donor in good health and CMV-seronegative.

This clone appeared a few times. The V and J genes are TRBV5-1 and TRBJ1-1; D may be TRBD1 (5 bases). The CDR3 extends over 13 amino acids. Trimming pared 3 bases from V and 1 base from J, leaving 7 bases between. The V gene's germline CDR1 is SGHRS and CDR2 YFSETQ. CDR3 residues: CASSSQGNTEAFF. The CDR3, as DNA: TGCGCCAGCAGCTCGCAGGGGAACACTGAAGCTTTCTTT.

V gene TRBV19 combines with J gene TRBJ1-2, with a possible D match to TRBD1 (5 bases). Between the trimmed V and J ends, which lost 3 bases and 7 bases, there was a span of 15 bases. The CDR3 loop spans 14 amino acids. The germline CDR1 and CDR2 sequences are LNHDA and SQIVND (reference sequence). DNA of the CDR3: TGTGCCAGTAGTATCAGGCCGACAGAGTGTGGCTACACCTTC. Protein: CASSIRPTECGYTF.

This clone was seen once. The chain carries TRBV5-1 and TRBJ2-5; D unclear. This CDR3 region has 15 residues. The V gene's germline CDR1 is SGHRS and CDR2 YFSETQ. V was clipped by 4 bases and J by 2 bases, with 15 bases between them. The CDR3 region is CASSQPGLTQETQYF. The CDR3 DNA reads as TGCGCCAGCAGCCAACCGGGTTTAACTCAAGAGACCCAGTACTTC.

Concerning this clone itself: Other nucleotide sequences from this sample produce the same CDR3. V is TRBV5-1 and J is TRBJ2-2; TRBD1 matches at 11 bases. Per the germline V gene, CDR1 is SGHRS and CDR2 is YFSETQ. The CDR3 is 15 residues long. V lost 3 bases and J lost 5; bases outside the gene matches: 3. DNA of the CDR3: TGCGCCAGCAGCTCCGGACAGGGGGCGACCGGGGAGCTGTTTTTT. The encoded protein is CASSSGQGATGELFF.

V usage is TRBV10-3 and J usage is TRBJ1-5, with D perhaps TRBD1 (6 bases). CDR1 is ENHRY and CDR2 is SYGVKD in the germline V gene. The CDR3 extends over 14 amino acids. Trimming stripped 3 bases from V and 4 bases from J, with 10 bases between. CDR3 residues: CAISEQGPNQPQHF. The CDR3 DNA reads as TGTGCCATCAGTGAACAGGGACCAAATCAGCCCCAGCATTTT.

The V call is TRBV5-1, the J call TRBJ2-5, with 8 bases that match TRBD2. This CDR3 has 14 residues. The V gene's germline CDR1 is SGHRS and CDR2 YFSETQ. V shed 2 bases and J 1 base; nucleotides not matched to a gene: 1. The CDR3 loop is CASSLSGSQETQYF. The DNA of the CDR3 is TGCGCCAGCAGCTTAAGCGGGAGCCAAGAGACCCAGTACTTC.

V is TRBV4-2 and J is TRBJ2-1; unclear D gene. The CDR3 is 17 residues long. V lost 0 bases and J lost 0, with 12 bases in between. From germline, CDR1 is LGHNA and CDR2 YNFKEQ. The CDR3 is CASSQDKLLSSYNEQFF. CDR3 coding DNA: TGTGCCAGCAGCCAAGATAAGCTCTTAAGCTCCTACAATGAGCAGTTCTTC.

A note on this clone: The sample holds other DNA sequences that translate to the same CDR3. The chain combines TRBV4-1 with TRBJ2-1; 10 nucleotides line up with TRBD2. The CDR3 has 15 residues. Losses at the gene ends were 4 bases for V and 3 bases for J; bases not matched to a gene: 3. CDR1 and CDR2 (germline): MGHRA, YSYEKL. The CDR3 nucleotides are TGCGCCAGCAGCCCCGTAGCGGGGGGCTACAATGAGCAGTTCTTC. It specifies CASSPVAGGYNEQFF.

This clone turned up a few times. V usage is TRBV30 and J usage is TRBJ1-3; D gene ambiguous. V shed 5 bases and J shed 0 bases, with 2 bases lying between them. Germline V gene sequence: CDR1 GTSNPN, CDR2 SVGIG (reference sequence). This CDR3 is built from 11 residues. The CDR3 nucleotides read TGTGCCTGGCACTCTGGAAACACCATATATTTT. It encodes CAWHSGNTIYF.

The chain links TRBV6-5 to TRBJ1-1, with TRBD1 as a possible D gene (5 bases). V was pared by 1 base and J by 7 bases, with 13 bases between. The CDR3 runs to 14 residues. Per the germline V gene, CDR1 is MNHEY and CDR2 is SVGAGI. The CDR3 region has the DNA TGTGCCAGCAGTTACTTTGCGGGACCTTATGAAGCTTTCTTT. Protein product: CASSYFAGPYEAFF.

This clone was detected a few times. This chain uses TRBV7-9 with TRBJ1-2; D unresolved. The germline gives CDR1 SEHNR, CDR2 FQNEAQ (reference sequence). Trimming removed 2 bases from V and 5 bases from J, with 12 bases in between. This CDR3 is 14 amino acids long. Written as DNA, the CDR3 is TGTGCCAGCAGCTTAAGTTCCGAGCTGTATGGCTACACCTTC. It translates to CASSLSSELYGYTF.

This sequence joins TRBV27 and TRBJ2-6; D is unclear. CDR3 length equals 16 residues. The germline V gene has CDR1 MNHEY and CDR2 SMNVEV (reference sequence). V lost 3 bases and J 0 bases, leaving 9 bases between the germline ends. CDR3 DNA sequence: TGTGCCAGCAGTTTCTGGTCAGGCTCTGGGGCCAACGTCCTGACTTTC. Translation gives CASSFWSGSGANVLTF.

CDR3 loop: CASSLGQDYGYTF. The CDR3 DNA reads as TGTGCCAGCAGCCTCGGACAGGACTATGGCTACACCTTC. The rearrangement joins TRBV7-2 to TRBJ1-2; TRBD1 matches at 7 bases. The CDR3 has 13 residues. Germline lookup yields CDR1 SGHTA and CDR2 FQGNSA. Trimming cost V 5 bases and J 3 bases; bases outside gene matches: 3.

This rearrangement joins TRBV5-1 to TRBJ2-1; 13 bases align to TRBD2. The V gene end was trimmed by 3 bases and the J gene end by 3 bases; junction bases not matched to a gene: 9. CDR3 length: 18 amino acids. CDR1 is SGHRS and CDR2 is YFSETQ in the germline V gene. The CDR3, as DNA: TGCGCCAGCAGCTGGAATGCACTAGCGGGAGGGAACTACAATGAGCAGTTCTTC. It translates to CASSWNALAGGNYNEQFF.

This clone came up once. This chain uses TRBV9 with TRBJ1-4; TRBD1 is a possible D gene (5 bases). Deletions cut 4 bases from V and 8 bases from J, with 12 bases between. Germline V lookup: CDR1 SGDLS, CDR2 YYNGEE. There are 13 residues in the CDR3. This chain's CDR3 is CASSSGGYEKLFF. In DNA form, the CDR3 reads TGTGCCAGCAGCTCGGGGGGGTACGAAAAACTGTTTTTT.

This clone appeared a few times. This chain links TRBV30 with TRBJ2-7; TRBD2 agrees at 9 bases. V lost 5 bases to trimming and J lost 2 bases; unmatched junction nucleotides: 7. Germline values: CDR1 GTSNPN, CDR2 SVGIG (reference sequence). This CDR3 is 14 amino acids long. The CDR3, as DNA: TGTGCCTGGGACGCGACTAGCGGTACCTACGAGCAGTACTTC. As protein: CAWDATSGTYEQYF.

This clone was picked up a small number of times. The chain joins TRBV18 to TRBJ2-7, with 8 bases aligning to TRBD1. V lost 1 base to trimming and J lost 3 bases; unmatched junction nucleotides: 8. Germline CDR1 KGHSH, CDR2 LQKENI. The CDR3 runs to 16 residues. This CDR3 is CASSPRPGQDIYEQYF. The CDR3 coding sequence is TGTGCCAGCTCACCACGGCCGGGACAGGACATCTACGAGCAGTACTTC.

This chain uses TRBV2 with TRBJ2-5, with D possibly matching TRBD2 (5 bases). Trimming shortened V by 4 bases and J by 2 bases, and 8 bases separated the two germline ends. The CDR3 sequence is 13 residues long. Germline V CDR1 and CDR2: SNHLY, FYNNEI. The CDR3 here is CASSGEQQETQYF. The CDR3 DNA reads as TGTGCCAGCAGTGGGGAGCAACAAGAGACCCAGTACTTC.

With regard to this clone: Germline is not matched at one junction end, which may reflect a read error. This chain uses TRBV7-9 with TRBJ1-2; 7 nucleotides align to TRBD1. Germline values: CDR1 SEHNR, CDR2 FQNEAQ (reference sequence). The CDR3 totals 15 residues. CDR3 residues: CSSSLDFGTAEGYTF. Here the CDR3 DNA reads TGTTCCAGCAGCTTAGATTTCGGGACAGCGGAGGGCTACACCTTC.

The genes are TRBV19 and TRBJ1-5; 9 bases agree with TRBD1. This CDR3 contains 19 residues. CDR1 and CDR2 from the germline V gene are LNHDA and SQIVND (reference sequence). J was trimmed by 1 base and V by 4 bases; bases with no gene match: 14. The DNA for the CDR3 is TGTGCCAGTAGTACCCCGGACAGGGGCGCGGTGATAAGCAATCAGCCCCAGCATTTT. Translated: CASSTPDRGAVISNQPQHF.

The chain recombines TRBV9 with TRBJ1-3; D perhaps matches TRBD1 (6 bases). V was clipped by 4 bases and J by 8 bases, with 25 bases between them. Germline V CDR1 and CDR2: SGDLS, YYNGEE. The CDR3 sequence is 17 residues long. The CDR3 coding sequence is TGTGCCAGCAGCCCCTACTCATCCGGGACATCTTCCGACACCATATATTTT. The encoded protein is CASSPYSSGTSSDTIYF.

This chain links TRBV6-6 with TRBJ1-1; D is undetermined. CDR1 is MNHNY and CDR2 is SVGAGI in the germline V gene (reference sequence). The CDR3 is made up of 14 amino acids. Trimming pared 4 bases from V and 7 bases from J, leaving 16 bases between. The CDR3 DNA reads as TGTGCCAGCAGTTCGCCGAGGGATACGGGTGAAGCTTTCTTT. It translates to CASSSPRDTGEAFF.

The V gene is TRBV11-2, the J gene TRBJ2-5, with TRBD2 as a possible D gene (5 bases). The closer fit of TRBJ2-7 to the DNA end suggests the J call may be wrong. CDR1 and CDR2 (germline): SGHAT, FQNNGV. This CDR3 is 13 amino acids long. This CDR3 is CASSLGLNYEQYF. For the CDR3, the DNA is TGTGCCAGCAGCCTTGGACTCAACTACGAGCAGTACTTC.

The chain joins TRBV9 to TRBJ2-1, with 8 bases lining up with TRBD2. The CDR3 has 14 amino acids. CDR1 and CDR2 (germline): SGDLS, YYNGEE. The junction had 4 bases not matched to a gene; V was cut back by 0 bases and J by 8 bases. The CDR3 nucleotides are TGTGCCAGCAGCGTAGTAGCGGGATTTGATGAGCAGTTCTTC. This gives the protein CASSVVAGFDEQFF.